This T cell receptor beta chain appears in the sequencing data of a study of human T cells and chemical hapten exposure. This clonotype was seen repeatedly, ten times or more. TCRdb re-analysed the RACE reads in MiXCR, keeping a single row per CDR3 protein. The profile shows around 300,000 distinct CDR3 sequences, around 5% of them singletons. This CDR3 is 13 amino acids long. Germline V gene sequence: CDR1 KGHSH, CDR2 LQKENI. Trimming stripped 10 bases from V and 1 base from J, with 13 bases between. Documented time point: pre-sensitization, week 0. The sample's treatment: therapeutic diphenylcyclopropenone sensitization with weekly scalp DPC.

This specimen was whole blood, taken in connection with sensitization to the hapten diphenylcyclopropenone (DPC). This chain connects TRBV18 to TRBJ1-1, with a possible D match to TRBD1 (6 bases). This TCR came from a young woman with alopecia areata. Some clones in this sample may be carry-over from other donors' samples. DNA for the CDR3: TGTGCCACACACAGGGCTGGGAACACTGAAGCTTTCTTT. Amino acids: CATHRAGNTEAFF. Full variable domain (rest looked up from reference TRBV18 and TRBJ1-1): NAGVMQNPRHLVRRRGQEARLRCSPMKGHSHVYWYRQLPEEGLKFMVYLQKENIIDESGMPKERFSAEFPKEGPSILRIQQVVRGDSAAYFCATHRAGNTEAFFGQGTRLTVV.